This is a list of T cell receptor beta chains from one sample in a study of T cell responses to AZD1222 COVID-19 vaccine. The protocol was immunoSEQ multiplex PCR, while the TCRdb copy is restricted to in-frame clones and leaves out a portion. The repertoire holds some 80,000 clones, with roughly nine tenths as singletons. The source was peripheral blood, collected on day 0 of AZD1222 vaccination. The receptor source for this set is an adult in good health. Both conserved end residues are part of each CDR3.

v_call,cdr3_aa
TRBV28,CASSPRQGVEEQYF
TRBV7-2,CASSSLAGGSTDTQYF
TRBV28,CASSFPGGSGQPQHF
TRBV10-3,CAIRQGRESPLHF
TRBV3-1/TRBV3-2,CASSQDQIQRYTEAFF
TRBV14,CASSREGPFYEQYF
TRBV28,CASSSHFISGVDYEQYF
TRBV9,CASSVVMDSPLHF
TRBV27,CASSPTGWLSSGANVLTF
TRBV28,CASSFRFPDYEQYF
TRBV28,CASSSPGQGSYNEQFF